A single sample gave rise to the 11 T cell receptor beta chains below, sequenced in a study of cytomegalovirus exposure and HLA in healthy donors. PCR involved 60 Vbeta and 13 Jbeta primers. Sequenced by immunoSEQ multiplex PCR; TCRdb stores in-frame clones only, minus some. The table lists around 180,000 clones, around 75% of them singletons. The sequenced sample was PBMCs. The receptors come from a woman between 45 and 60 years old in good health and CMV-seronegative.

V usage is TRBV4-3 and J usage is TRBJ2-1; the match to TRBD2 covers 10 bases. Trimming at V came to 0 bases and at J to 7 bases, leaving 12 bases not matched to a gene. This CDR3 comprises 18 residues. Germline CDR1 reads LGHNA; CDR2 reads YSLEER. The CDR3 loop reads CASSQDTSSGRGWNEQFF. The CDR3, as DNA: TGCGCCAGCAGCCAAGATACCTCGAGCGGGAGGGGATGGAATGAGCAGTTCTTC.

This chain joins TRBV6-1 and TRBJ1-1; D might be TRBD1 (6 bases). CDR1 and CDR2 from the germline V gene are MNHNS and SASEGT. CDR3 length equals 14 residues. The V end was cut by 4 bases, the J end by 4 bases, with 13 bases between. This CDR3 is CASSGPTGITEAFF. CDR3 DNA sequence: TGTGCCAGCAGTGGCCCTACAGGGATCACTGAAGCTTTCTTT.

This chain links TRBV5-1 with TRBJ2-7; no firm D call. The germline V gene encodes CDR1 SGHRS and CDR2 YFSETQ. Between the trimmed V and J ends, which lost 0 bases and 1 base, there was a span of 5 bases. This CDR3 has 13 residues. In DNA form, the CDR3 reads TGCGCCAGCAGCTTGGGTAGATCCTACGAGCAGTACTTC. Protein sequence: CASSLGRSYEQYF.

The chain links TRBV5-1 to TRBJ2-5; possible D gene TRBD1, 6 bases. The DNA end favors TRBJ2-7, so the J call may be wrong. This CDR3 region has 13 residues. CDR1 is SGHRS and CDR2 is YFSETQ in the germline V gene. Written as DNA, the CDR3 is TGCGCCAGCAGCTTGAGGGGGATCTACGAGCAGTACTTC. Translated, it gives CASSLRGIYEQYF.

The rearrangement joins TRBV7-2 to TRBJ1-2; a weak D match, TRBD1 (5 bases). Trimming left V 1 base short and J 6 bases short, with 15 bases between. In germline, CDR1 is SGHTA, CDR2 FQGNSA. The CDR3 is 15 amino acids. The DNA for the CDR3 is TGTGCCAGCAGCTTAGAAGGGAACGCAGGGCATGGCTACACCTTC. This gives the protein CASSLEGNAGHGYTF.

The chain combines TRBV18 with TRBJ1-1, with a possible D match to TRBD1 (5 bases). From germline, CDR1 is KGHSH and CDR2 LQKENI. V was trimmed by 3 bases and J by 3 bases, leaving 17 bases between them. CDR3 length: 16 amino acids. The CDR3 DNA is TGTGCCAGCTCACCCAGGCCCGGGGGGTTGGACACTGAAGCTTTCTTT. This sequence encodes CASSPRPGGLDTEAFF.

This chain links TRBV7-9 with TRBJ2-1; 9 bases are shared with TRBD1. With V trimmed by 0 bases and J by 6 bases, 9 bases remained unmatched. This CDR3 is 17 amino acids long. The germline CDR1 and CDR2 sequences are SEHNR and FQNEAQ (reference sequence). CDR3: CASSLAGRGQGVNEQFF. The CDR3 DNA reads TGTGCCAGCAGCTTAGCGGGTAGGGGACAGGGAGTCAATGAGCAGTTCTTC.

CDR3 sequence (DNA): TGTGCCTGGGGACAGGGGCTGGCTAAGACCCAGTACTTC. Translated: CAWGQGLAKTQYF. V and J are TRBV30 and TRBJ2-5; 9 bases match TRBD1. The CDR3 is 13 residues long. The V gene end was trimmed by 5 bases and the J gene end by 6 bases; junction bases not matched to a gene: 7. Germline CDR1 is GTSNPN and CDR2 is SVGIG (reference sequence).

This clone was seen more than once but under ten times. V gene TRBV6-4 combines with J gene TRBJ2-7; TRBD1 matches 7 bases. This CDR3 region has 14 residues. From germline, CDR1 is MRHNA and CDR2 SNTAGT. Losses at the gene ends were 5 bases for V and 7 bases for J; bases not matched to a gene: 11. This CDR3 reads CASSSGTVLWEQYF. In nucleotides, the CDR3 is TGTGCCAGCAGTTCCGGGACAGTCCTGTGGGAGCAGTACTTC.

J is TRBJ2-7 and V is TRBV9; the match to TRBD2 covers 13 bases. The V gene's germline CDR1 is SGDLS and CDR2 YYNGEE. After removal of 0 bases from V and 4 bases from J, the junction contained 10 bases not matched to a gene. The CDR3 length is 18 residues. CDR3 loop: CASSVGEGLAGLFYEQYF. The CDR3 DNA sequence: TGTGCCAGCAGCGTAGGTGAGGGACTAGCGGGGCTTTTTTACGAGCAGTACTTC. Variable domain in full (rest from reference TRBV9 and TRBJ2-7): DSGVTQTPKHLITATGQRVTLRCSPRSGDLSVYWYQQSLDQGLQFLIQYYNGEERAKGNILERFSAQQFPDLHSELNLSSLELGDSALYFCASSVGEGLAGLFYEQYFGPGTRLTVT.

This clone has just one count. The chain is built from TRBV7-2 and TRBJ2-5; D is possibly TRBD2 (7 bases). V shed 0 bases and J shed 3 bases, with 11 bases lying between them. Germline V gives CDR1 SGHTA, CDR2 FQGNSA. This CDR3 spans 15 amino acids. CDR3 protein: CASSLAGGPEETQYF. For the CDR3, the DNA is TGTGCCAGCAGCTTAGCGGGGGGGCCAGAAGAGACCCAGTACTTC.